The present entry profiles one TCR beta chain with its context. The antigen remains unidentified. This sample was included in a study of cytomegalovirus exposure and HLA in healthy donors. Study context: Of some 360 genotyped donors, 81% clustered with self-reported Caucasian donors.

V lost 7 bases and J lost 11, with 23 bases in between. Germline CDR1 is SNHLY and CDR2 is FYNNEI. The CDR3 is 14 amino acids. Whole-study findings and limits: The classifier was said to identify cytomegalovirus status with high specificity and sensitivity. Associated with cytomegalovirus, according to the listing, were 150 to 200 TCR beta chains.

Vbeta (60) and Jbeta (13) primers were used in the PCR. Produced via immunoSEQ multiplex PCR; TCRdb's table is partial and in-frame only. The sample shows about 95,000 clones, under 85% of them seen only once. The rearrangement links TRBV2 to TRBJ2-5, with D possibly being TRBD2 (6 bases). The receptor was derived from a woman aged 40 to 50 in good health and CMV-seropositive. Sequencing was performed on PBMCs. The DNA for the CDR3 is TGTGCCAGCATCGGGACTGCGTCCCGTGGGGAGCAGTACTTC. Translating it yields CASIGTASRGEQYF.